A single TCR beta chain is shown here with its context. These data come from a study of shared clonotypes between healthy human individuals. Clones were sequenced by immunoSEQ multiplex PCR, and TCRdb holds only the in-frame ones, with some missing. The sample shows 2.3 million or so clones, 85% to 95% of them seen only once. Per germline, CDR1 SGDLS and CDR2 YYNGEE. Trimming took off 0 bases at V and 0 bases at J, with 9 bases between the two ends. The CDR3 runs to 15 residues. The chain recombines TRBV9 with TRBJ2-5, with D hard to call. The clonotype comes from a young man in good health. Some clones in this sample may be carry-over from other donors' samples. The specimen sequenced was naive CD4+ T cells from PBMCs. Subset denoted: CD45RA+ positively selected. In nucleotides, the CDR3 is TGTGCCAGCAGCGTAGCCGGGTTGTACCAAGAGACCCAGTACTTC. Protein product: CASSVAGLYQETQYF.